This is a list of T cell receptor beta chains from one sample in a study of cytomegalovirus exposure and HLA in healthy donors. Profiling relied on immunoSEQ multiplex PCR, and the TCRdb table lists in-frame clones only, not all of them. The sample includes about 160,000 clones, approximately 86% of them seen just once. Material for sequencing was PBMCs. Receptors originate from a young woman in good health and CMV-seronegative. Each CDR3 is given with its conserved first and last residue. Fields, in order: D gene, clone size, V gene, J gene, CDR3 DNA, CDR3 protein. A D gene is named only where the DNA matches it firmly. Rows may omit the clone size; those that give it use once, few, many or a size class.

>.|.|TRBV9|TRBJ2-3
TGTGCCAGCAGCCCCACTTACCCCACAGATACGCAGTATTTT
CASSPTYPTDTQYF
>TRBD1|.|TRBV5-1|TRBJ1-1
TGCGCCAGCAGCTTGGGGACAGGGGTTGGCCTGATCACTGAAGCTTTCTTT
CASSLGTGVGLITEAFF
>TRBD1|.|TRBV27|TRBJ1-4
TGTGCCAGCACCCGGGACAGAACTAATGAAAAACTGTTTTTT
CASTRDRTNEKLFF
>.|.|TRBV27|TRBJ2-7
TGTGCCAGCAGTTTAAGGGGGGGGATGAGGAACGAGCAGTACTTC
CASSLRGGMRNEQYF
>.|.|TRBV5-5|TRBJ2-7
TGTGCCAGCAGCTTGGAACCGGGAAACTCCTACGAGCAGTACTTC
CASSLEPGNSYEQYF
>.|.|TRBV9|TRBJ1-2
TGTGCCAGCAGCTCCCTGACAGGAGGCTACACCTTC
CASSSLTGGYTF
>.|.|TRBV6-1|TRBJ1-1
TGTGCCAGCAGTGTCGAGCCAGGGCTGGGCACTGAAGCTTTCTTT
CASSVEPGLGTEAFF
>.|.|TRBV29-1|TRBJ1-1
TGCAGCGGAACAAGACAGGTCTTGAGCACTGAAGCTTTCTTT
CSGTRQVLSTEAFF
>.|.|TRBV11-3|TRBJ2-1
TGTGCCAGCAGCTTAGGTAGGAGCTCGTCAATTGAGCAGTTCTTC
CASSLGRSSSIEQFF
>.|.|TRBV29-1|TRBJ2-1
TGCAGCGTTATTACAGGGTCCTACAATGAGCAGTTCTTC
CSVITGSYNEQFF
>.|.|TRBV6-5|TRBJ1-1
TGTGCCAGCAGTTTAACAGGGACTGAAGCTTTCTTT
CASSLTGTEAFF
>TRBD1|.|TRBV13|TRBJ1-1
TGTGCCAGCAGCCGGACAGGGGAATACACTGAAGCTTTCTTT
CASSRTGEYTEAFF
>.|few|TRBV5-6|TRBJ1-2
TGTGCCAGCAGCTTATACGGGTATAGAGACTATGGCTACACCTTC
CASSLYGYRDYGYTF
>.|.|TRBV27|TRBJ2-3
TGTGCCAGCAGTCCCAGGAACACAGATACGCAGTATTTT
CASSPRNTDTQYF
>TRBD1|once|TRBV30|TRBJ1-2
TGTGCCAGGGACAGTAACTATGGCTACACCTTC
CARDSNYGYTF
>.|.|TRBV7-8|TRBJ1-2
TGTGCCAGCAGCCCGGGGGAGGGCTACACCTTC
CASSPGEGYTF
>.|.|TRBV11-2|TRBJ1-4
TGTGCCAGCAGCCCGGACAGTCTCGGGACAACTAATGAAAAACTGTTTTTT
CASSPDSLGTTNEKLFF
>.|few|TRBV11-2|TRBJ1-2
TGTGCCAGCAGCTTAGATCGTCAGGTCGGCTACACCTTC
CASSLDRQVGYTF
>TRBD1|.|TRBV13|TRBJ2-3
TGTGCCAGCAGCCAATATGACAGGGGAGCGGATACGCAGTATTTT
CASSQYDRGADTQYF
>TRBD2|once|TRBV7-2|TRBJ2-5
TGTGCCAGCAGCTTAAATGAGCGGGAGTTTGGGGAGACCCAGTACTTC
CASSLNEREFGETQYF
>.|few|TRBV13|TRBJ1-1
TGTGCCAGCAGCGGAACGGGACAGAACACTGAAGCTTTCTTT
CASSGTGQNTEAFF
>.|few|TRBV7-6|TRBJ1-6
TGTGCCAGCCGAACGGGAGAGTATAATTCACCCCTCCACTTT
CASRTGEYNSPLHF
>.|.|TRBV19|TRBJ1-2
TGTGCCAGTAGCCGCCTTACAGCGGGGGATGGCTACACCTTC
CASSRLTAGDGYTF
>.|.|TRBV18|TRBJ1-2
TGTGCCAGCTCACCAGGTCTAACCTATGGCTACACCTTC
CASSPGLTYGYTF
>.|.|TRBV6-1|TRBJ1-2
TGTGCCAGCAGTGAGGGGGGCTATGGCTACACCTTC
CASSEGGYGYTF
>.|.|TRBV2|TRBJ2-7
TGTGCCAGCAGGTCCGAGGTCGAGCAGTACTTC
CASRSEVEQYF
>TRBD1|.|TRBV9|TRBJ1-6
TGTGCCAGCAGCGTAGAGGGACAGGGAAGTTCACCCCTCCACTTT
CASSVEGQGSSPLHF
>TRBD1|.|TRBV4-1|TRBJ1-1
TGCGCCAGCAGCCAAGAAGGGACAGGGAAGACTGAAGCTTTCTTT
CASSQEGTGKTEAFF
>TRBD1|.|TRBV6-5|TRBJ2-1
TGTGCCTCAACGGGCAGGGACAGGGGGAATGAGCAGTTCTTC
CASTGRDRGNEQFF
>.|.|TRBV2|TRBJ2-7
TGTGCCAGCAGTTTATACGAGCAGTACTTC
CASSLYEQYF